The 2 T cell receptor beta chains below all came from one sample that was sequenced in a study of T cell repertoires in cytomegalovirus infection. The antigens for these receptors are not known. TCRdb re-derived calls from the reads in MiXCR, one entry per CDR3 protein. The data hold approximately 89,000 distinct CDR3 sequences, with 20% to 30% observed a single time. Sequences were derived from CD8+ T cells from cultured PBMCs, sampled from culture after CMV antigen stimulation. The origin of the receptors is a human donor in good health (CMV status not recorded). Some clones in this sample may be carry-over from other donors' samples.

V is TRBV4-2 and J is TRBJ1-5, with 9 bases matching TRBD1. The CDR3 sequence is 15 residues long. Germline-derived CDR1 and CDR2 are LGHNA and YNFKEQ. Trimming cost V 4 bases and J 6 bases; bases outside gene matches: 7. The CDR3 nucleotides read TGTGCCAGCAGCCCCACAGGGGGCAGCGGTCAGCCCCAGCATTTT. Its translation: CASSPTGGSGQPQHF.

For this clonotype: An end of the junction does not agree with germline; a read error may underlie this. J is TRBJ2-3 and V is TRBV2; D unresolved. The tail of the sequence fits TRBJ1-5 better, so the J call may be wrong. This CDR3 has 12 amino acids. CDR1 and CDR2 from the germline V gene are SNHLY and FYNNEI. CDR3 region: CASSDWSHTQHF. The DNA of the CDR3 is TGCGCCAGCAGTGATTGGTCACATACGCAGCATTTT.